This T cell receptor beta chain was identified during a study of cytomegalovirus exposure and HLA in healthy donors (dated by TCRdb to the late 2010s). Regarding the study in general: In an earlier analysis of fewer than 750 of the donors, 276 Gb of sequence data and 120 million or so unique TCR beta sequences from about 179 million T cells were reported. Approximately 310 gigabases of sequencing data and approximately 85 million unique TCR sequences were included in an early release covering 500 to 750 HLA-typed donors. Of the roughly 400 genotyped donors, about 80% fell in the genetic ancestry cluster associated with self-reported Caucasian donors. The study was designed to test whether signatures of past pathogen exposure could be identified by cataloging public T cell receptors. The study used immunosequencing to profile the T cell repertoires of several hundred subjects and linked those repertoires to cytomegalovirus serostatus. Along with the approximately 620-subject first cohort, a separate validation cohort of over 90 different subjects was used. To predict cytomegalovirus infection status, the study brought together high-throughput TCR immunosequencing, statistical association of individual TCRs with disease status, and machine learning. A later analysis re-analyzed previously published TCR beta repertoires from 550 to 700 donors and added high-resolution HLA genotyping to study TCR occurrence patterns. The later analysis used no new phenotypic data to find candidate immune exposures, relying instead on TCR beta sequences and their occurrence across donors. To decide whether each TCR beta V gene segment behaved as functional or pseudogenic, an earlier analysis of some 540 of the donors relied on high-throughput TCR beta sequencing. Donor age, sex, ethnicity and CMV serostatus were compiled together with the repertoire data. A later genetic analysis used genome-wide SNP genotypes for about 65% of the roughly 700 donors, treating that subset as a discovery cohort. Every discovery cohort repertoire had been produced on one sequencing platform. Class I and class II HLA loci were covered by the typing at four-digit resolution. Typing coverage differed by locus: A, B, C, DRB1 and DQB1 were typed in about 620-630 donors, DQA1 in 500 to 550, DPA1 in 600 to 610, and DPB1 in 450 to 480. Roughly five DR-DQ haplotypes were handled as single units for association and clustering, since linkage in the cohort was strong. On average, about 200,000 unique TCR beta nucleotide sequences were sequenced per donor among a few hundred genotyped donors of the cohort, with around 19% of those sequences being non-productive. The study at large found these results: A later analysis reported that several top co-occurrence clusters appeared linked to parvovirus B19, influenza, CMV and Epstein-Barr virus. Immune exposure information for the cohort was limited to CMV serostatus. Because the 87-base-pair reads could not distinguish some IMGT-functional V segments, including TRBV6-2 and TRBV6-3, those segments were excluded. Because some donors lacked HLA typing at each locus, the association tests relied only on the typed subset. A few of the identified cytomegalovirus-associated TCR beta chains were confirmed in vitro to be specific for cytomegalovirus antigens. Cytomegalovirus status was reported to be diagnosed by the classifier with high specificity and sensitivity in both the original and validation cohorts. Because counts were too low, approximately 18 rarely observed V segments, including chromosome 9 orphons, were excluded from the earlier analysis of several hundred of the donors. While some public TCRs were present in many individuals, most TCR sequences turned up only very rarely across donors. This cohort had only TCR beta chains sequenced, and the lack of alpha or paired-chain data limited which features could be detected. A further reported finding was that TCR beta sequences accurately predicted the HLA-A and HLA-B alleles for most subjects in the first cohort. Roughly uniform sequencing depth across donors was assumed in presence/absence analyses, although this assumption may not hold. In a later genetic analysis, a missense DCLRE1C variant was associated with V-gene and J-gene trimming of TCR beta chains, and the association was replicated in an independent cohort. In a later analysis, TCR association rates were found to vary across HLA loci, with the most associated TCRs seen for DRB1 alleles and the fewest for HLA-C alleles. A cluster of highly shared sequence variants was judged likely to be a technical artifact of the sequencing pipeline. The authors suggested that the approach could potentially be extended to other disease states and immunological phenotypes. A later genetic analysis reported fewer N-insertions in productive TCRs among donors in an Asian-associated ancestry cluster than the roughly 690-donor mean. Compared with equally common non-associated chains, HLA-associated TCR beta chains in a later analysis were more clonally expanded and had lower generation probabilities. The study listed around 160 TCR beta chains as associated with cytomegalovirus. When HLA alleles, especially DR and DQ, strongly co-occurred, attributing TCR associations to individual alleles was difficult. Correlated functional status among segregating V segments might be attributable to linkage disequilibrium, but an unknown experimental factor could not be ruled out. According to a later analysis, most CMV-associated TCR beta chains appeared to be HLA-restricted, and the HLA associations seemed to be driven largely by CMV exposure. In an earlier analysis of some 500 of the donors, most TCR beta V segments were observed in productive rearrangements about 90% or about 30% of the time, broadly matching IMGT annotations. Specific HLA alleles were associated with 15,000 to 20,000 TCR beta sequences at a false discovery rate of 0.05 in a later analysis.

To note about this clone: Its antigen is still unknown. No per-base quality is available; no much larger clone lies one base away.

The library was made by the immunoSEQ multiplex PCR assay. For the multiplex PCR, a mixture combining 60 forward primers for TCR Vbeta segments and 13 reverse primers for TCR Jbeta segments was used. The CDR3 region of rearranged TCR beta genes was amplified from genomic DNA with a multiplex PCR assay. The Illumina HiSeq System was used to sequence the amplified TCR beta libraries as 87-base-pair reads. The source study handled its data this way. A later analysis counted around 72 million unique TCR beta chains across the 666 repertoires, and around 12 million of these chains were shared by at least two donors. To remove PCR and sequencing errors, raw reads were error-corrected and collapsed into unique sequences using a nearest-neighbor algorithm that merged closely related sequences. CDR3 sequences were aligned to IMGT reference sequences to assign V, D and J gene segments. For a sequence to be retained, at least a six-nucleotide match to both a V gene segment and a J gene segment was required. A rearrangement counted as productive if the CDR3 had no stop codons and remained in frame with V and J, and every other rearrangement counted as non-productive. CDR3 was defined according to IMGT convention as the region running from the second conserved V-encoded cysteine to the conserved J-encoded phenylalanine. The earlier analysis of 587 of the donors excluded sequences that lacked an unambiguous match to a single V gene segment. In an earlier analysis of several hundred of the donors, V segments were called functional above 56.7% productive rearrangements and were called segregating when the between-donor standard deviation exceeded 5%. A statistical classification framework was developed to diagnose cytomegalovirus status using the catalog of TCR beta chain sequences. A later analysis assigned V and J genes by comparing TCR nucleotide sequences with IMGT/GENE-DB human TR gene sequences. A later analysis assigned CDR3 sequences and most-parsimonious VDJ recombination scenarios with the TCRdist pipeline. A later analysis defined each TCR beta chain by its CDR3 amino acid sequence plus V-gene family, and excluded reads lacking a unique V-gene family. In a later analysis, 500 to 700 highly shared, low-generation-probability nucleotide sequences were removed to address suspected cross-contamination and a sequencing artifact. In a later analysis, a clonal expansion index was calculated for each public chain from normalized within-repertoire ranks of inferred template counts. A later analysis computed generation probabilities with a VDJ recombination model fitted to out-of-frame rearrangements, and checked the results against IGoR. In a later analysis, TCR-TCR, TCR-HLA and TCR-CMV co-occurrence was scored with hypergeometric tests, and a repertoire-size bias correction was applied to TCR pairs. In a later analysis, false discovery rates were estimated by permuting HLA or CMV assignments 20 times. In a later analysis, co-occurring TCRs were grouped using DBSCAN, and TCRdist sequence similarity was added for clustering within HLA-allele-positive subsets. Repertoires with fewer than 30,000 or more than 120,000 public chains, plus five repertoires with anomalous nucleotide sharing, were excluded from co-occurrence clustering. TCRdb provides this immuneACCESS table in a form limited to in-frame rearrangements. Some clones are lacking; in checked studies, under half of them reflect an unresolved V gene, and why the rest are absent is not known. That table is the source of V, J and clone size, and D and trimming were worked out from the DNA. A total of some 150,000 clones appear in this sample, about 64% of them only once. About 4.5% of the sample rests with the top ten.

Trimming removed 5 bases from V and 1 base from J; the gene matches leave 4 bases unexplained. Counted from cysteine to phenylalanine, this CDR3 has 14 amino acids. Only the CDR3 part of the read is kept: 42 bases, read in frame from the first base. The germline V gene encodes CDR1 SNHLY and CDR2 FYNNEI. The cohort comprised under 700 healthy bone marrow donors. All cohort members were sampled while nominally healthy, although unrecorded immune exposures were likely present. The donor was CMV seronegative and was included in the group of hundreds of seronegative cohort members. Every donor gave a peripheral blood sample, and the peripheral blood mononuclear cells from that sample were used for TCR beta sequencing. Genomic DNA was extracted from the blood cell samples with the Qiagen DNeasy Blood Extraction Kit.

In this chain, TRBV2 is recombined with TRBJ1-1, and 7 bases in between align with TRBD1. The specimen sequenced was PBMCs. The TCR was taken from a man in his sixties in good health and CMV-seronegative. The DNA is as follows: TGTGCCAGCAGTCGACAGGGAAGGAACACTGAAGCTTTCTTT. It translates as CASSRQGRNTEAFF.